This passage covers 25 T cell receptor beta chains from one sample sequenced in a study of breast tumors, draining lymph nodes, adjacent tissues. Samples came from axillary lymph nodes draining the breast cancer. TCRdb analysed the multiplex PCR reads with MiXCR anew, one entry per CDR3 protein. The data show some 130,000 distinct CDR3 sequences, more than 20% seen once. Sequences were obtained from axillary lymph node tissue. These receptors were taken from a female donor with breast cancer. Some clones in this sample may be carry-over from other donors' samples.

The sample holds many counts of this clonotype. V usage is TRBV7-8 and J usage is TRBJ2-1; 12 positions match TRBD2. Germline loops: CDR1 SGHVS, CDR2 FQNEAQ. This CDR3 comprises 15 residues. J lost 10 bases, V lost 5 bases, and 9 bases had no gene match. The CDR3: CASSPPSGRAREQFF. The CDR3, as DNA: TGTGCCAGCAGCCCCCCTAGCGGGAGGGCCAGGGAGCAGTTCTTC.

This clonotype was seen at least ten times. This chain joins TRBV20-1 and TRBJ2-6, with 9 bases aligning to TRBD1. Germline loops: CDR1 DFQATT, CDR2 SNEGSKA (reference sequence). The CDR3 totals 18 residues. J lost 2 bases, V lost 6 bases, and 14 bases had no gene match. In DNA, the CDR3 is TGCAGTGCCCTTCTCCGTCCGGGACAGGGAACTGGGGCCAACGTCCTGACTTTC. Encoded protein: CSALLRPGQGTGANVLTF.

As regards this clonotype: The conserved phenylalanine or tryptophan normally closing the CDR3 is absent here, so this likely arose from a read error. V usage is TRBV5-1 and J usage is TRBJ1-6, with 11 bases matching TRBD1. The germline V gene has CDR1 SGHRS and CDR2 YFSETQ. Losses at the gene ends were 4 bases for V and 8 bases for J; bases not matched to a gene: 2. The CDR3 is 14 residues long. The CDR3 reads CASSLGQGDSPLHS. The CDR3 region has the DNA TGCGCCAGCAGCCTGGGACAGGGGGATTCACCCCTCCACTCT.

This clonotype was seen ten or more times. CDR3 region: CASSLGQGGLQETQYF. The CDR3, as DNA: TGTGCCAGCAGCTTAGGCCAGGGGGGATTACAAGAGACCCAGTACTTC. The gene calls are TRBV11-2 and TRBJ2-5; D is possibly TRBD1 (7 bases). CDR3 size: 16 residues. V was cut by 1 base and J by 2 bases, with 14 bases left in between. From germline, CDR1 is SGHAT and CDR2 FQNNGV.

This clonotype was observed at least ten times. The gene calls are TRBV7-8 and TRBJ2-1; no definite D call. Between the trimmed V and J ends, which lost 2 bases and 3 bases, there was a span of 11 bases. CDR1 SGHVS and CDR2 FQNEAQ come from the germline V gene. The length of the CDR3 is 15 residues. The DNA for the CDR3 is TGTGCCAGCAGCTTAAGATCAGGAGACTACAATGAGCAGTTCTTC. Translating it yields CASSLRSGDYNEQFF. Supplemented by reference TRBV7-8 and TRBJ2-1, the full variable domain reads GAGVSQSPRYKVAKRGQDVALRCDPISGHVSLFWYQQALGQGPEFLTYFQNEAQLDKSGLPSDRFFAERPEGSVSTLKIQRTQQEDSAVYLCASSLRSGDYNEQFFGPGTRLTVL.

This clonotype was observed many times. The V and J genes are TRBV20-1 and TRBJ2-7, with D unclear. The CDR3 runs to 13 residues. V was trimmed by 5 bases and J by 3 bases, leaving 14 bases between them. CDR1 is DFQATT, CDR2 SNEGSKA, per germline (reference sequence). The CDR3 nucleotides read TGCAGTGCTGCACCCCTAGGAAACTACGAGCAGTACTTC. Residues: CSAAPLGNYEQYF.

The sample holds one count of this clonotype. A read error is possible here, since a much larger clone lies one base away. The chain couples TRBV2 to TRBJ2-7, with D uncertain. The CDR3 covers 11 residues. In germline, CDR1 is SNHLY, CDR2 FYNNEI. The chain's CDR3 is CASSEAHEQCF. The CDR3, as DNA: TGTGCCAGCAGTGAAGCCCACGAGCAGTGCTTC.

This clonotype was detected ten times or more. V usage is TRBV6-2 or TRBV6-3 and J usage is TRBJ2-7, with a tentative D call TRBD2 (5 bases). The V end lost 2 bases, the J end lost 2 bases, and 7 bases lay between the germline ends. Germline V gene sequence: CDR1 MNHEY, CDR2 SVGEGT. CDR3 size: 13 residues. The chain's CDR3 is CASSYPGTYEQYF. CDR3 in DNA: TGTGCCAGCAGTTACCCGGGAACCTACGAGCAGTACTTC.

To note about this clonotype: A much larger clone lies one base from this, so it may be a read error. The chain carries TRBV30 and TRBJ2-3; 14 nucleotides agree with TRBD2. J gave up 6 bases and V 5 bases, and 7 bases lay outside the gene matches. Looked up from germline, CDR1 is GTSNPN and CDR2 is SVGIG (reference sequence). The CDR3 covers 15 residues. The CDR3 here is CAWEGTSGSVDTQYF. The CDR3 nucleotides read TGTGCCTGGGAGGGGACTAGCGGGAGTGTTGATACGCAGTATTTT.

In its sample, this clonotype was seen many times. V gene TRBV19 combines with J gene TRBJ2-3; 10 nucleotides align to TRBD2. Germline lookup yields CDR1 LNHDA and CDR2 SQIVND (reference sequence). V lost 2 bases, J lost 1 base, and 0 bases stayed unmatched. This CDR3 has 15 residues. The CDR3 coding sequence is TGTGCCAGTAGTATACTAGCGGGAGGCACAGATACGCAGTATTTT. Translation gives CASSILAGGTDTQYF.

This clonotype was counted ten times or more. The CDR3 here is CASRAQGGAEGYF. For the CDR3, the DNA is TGTGCCAGCAGAGCCCAAGGCGGGGCCGAGGGGTACTTC. The V gene is TRBV2, the J gene TRBJ2-5; TRBD2 is a possible D gene (6 bases). The CDR3 is made up of 13 amino acids. V was cut by 6 bases and J by 13 bases, with 21 bases left in between. Looked up from germline, CDR1 is SNHLY and CDR2 is FYNNEI. Combining the CDR3 with reference TRBV2 and TRBJ2-5 gives the whole variable domain EPEVTQTPSHQVTQMGQEVILRCVPISNHLYFYWYRQILGQKVEFLVSFYNNEISEKSEIFDDQFSVERPDGSNFTLKIRSTKLEDSAMYFCASRAQGGAEGYFGPGTRLLVL.

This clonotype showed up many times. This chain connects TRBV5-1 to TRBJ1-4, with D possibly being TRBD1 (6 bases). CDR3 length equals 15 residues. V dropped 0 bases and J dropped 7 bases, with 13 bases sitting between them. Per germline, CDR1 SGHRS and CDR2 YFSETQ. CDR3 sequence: CASSLDGGAPEKLFF. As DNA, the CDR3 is TGCGCCAGCAGCTTGGACGGGGGGGCCCCTGAAAAACTGTTTTTT. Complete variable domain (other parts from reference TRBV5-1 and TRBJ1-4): KAGVTQTPRYLIKTRGQQVTLSCSPISGHRSVSWYQQTPGQGLQFLFEYFSETQRNKGNFPGRFSGRQFSNSRSEMNVSTLELGDSALYLCASSLDGGAPEKLFFGSGTQLSVL.

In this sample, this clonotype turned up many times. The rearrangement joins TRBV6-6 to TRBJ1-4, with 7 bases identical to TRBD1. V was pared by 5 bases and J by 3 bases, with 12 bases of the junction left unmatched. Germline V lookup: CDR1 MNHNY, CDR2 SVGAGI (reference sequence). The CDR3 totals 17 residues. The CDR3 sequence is CASSPYGKTGSNEKLFF. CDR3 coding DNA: TGTGCCAGCAGTCCTTACGGGAAGACAGGGTCTAATGAAAAACTGTTTTTT.

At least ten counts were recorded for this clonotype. The CDR3 loop reads CASSFGTGKGQPQHF. For the CDR3, the DNA is TGTGCCAGCAGCTTCGGGACAGGGAAAGGTCAGCCCCAGCATTTT. The chain recombines TRBV5-6 with TRBJ1-5, with 9 positions matching TRBD1. Germline CDR1 reads SGHDT; CDR2 reads YYEEEE. The CDR3 contains 15 residues. The junction had 6 bases not matched to a gene; V was cut back by 2 bases and J by 6 bases.

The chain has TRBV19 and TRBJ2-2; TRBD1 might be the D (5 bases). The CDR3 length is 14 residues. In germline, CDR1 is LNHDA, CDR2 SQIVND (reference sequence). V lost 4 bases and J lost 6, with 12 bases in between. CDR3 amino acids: CASSSTPGSGELFF. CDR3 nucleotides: TGTGCCAGTAGTAGTACGCCAGGGTCCGGGGAGCTGTTTTTT.

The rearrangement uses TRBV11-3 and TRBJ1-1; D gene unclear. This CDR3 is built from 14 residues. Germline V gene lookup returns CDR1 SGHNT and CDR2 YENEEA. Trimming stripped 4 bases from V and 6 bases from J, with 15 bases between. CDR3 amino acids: CASSSPGKKAEAFF. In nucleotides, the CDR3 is TGTGCCAGCAGCTCTCCCGGGAAGAAGGCTGAAGCTTTCTTT.

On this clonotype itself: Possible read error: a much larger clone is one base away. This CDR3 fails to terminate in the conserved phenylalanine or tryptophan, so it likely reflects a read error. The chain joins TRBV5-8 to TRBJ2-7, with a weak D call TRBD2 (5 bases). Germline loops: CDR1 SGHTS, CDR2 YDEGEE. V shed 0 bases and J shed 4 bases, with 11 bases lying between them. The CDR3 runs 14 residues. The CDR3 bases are TGTGCCAGCAGCTTGGGTCTAGCTAGGTACGAGCAGTACTCC. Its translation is CASSLGLARYEQYS.

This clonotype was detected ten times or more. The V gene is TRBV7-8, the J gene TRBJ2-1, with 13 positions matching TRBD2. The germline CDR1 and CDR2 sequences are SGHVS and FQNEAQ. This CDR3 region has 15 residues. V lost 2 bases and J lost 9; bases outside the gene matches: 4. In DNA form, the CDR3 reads TGTGCCAGCAGCTTAAAAACTAGCGGGAGGGCTGAGCAGTTCTTC. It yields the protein CASSLKTSGRAEQFF.

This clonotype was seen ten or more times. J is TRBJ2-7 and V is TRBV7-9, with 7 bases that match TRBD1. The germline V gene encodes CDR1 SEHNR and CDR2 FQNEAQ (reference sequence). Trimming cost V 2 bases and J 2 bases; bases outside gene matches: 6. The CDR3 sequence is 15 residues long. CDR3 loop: CASSLWDRKTYEQYF. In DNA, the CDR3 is TGTGCCAGCAGCTTATGGGACAGAAAGACCTACGAGCAGTACTTC. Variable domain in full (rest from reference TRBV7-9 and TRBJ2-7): DTGVSQNPRHKITKRGQNVTFRCDPISEHNRLYWYRQTLGQGPEFLTYFQNEAQLEKSRLLSDRFSAERPKGSFSTLEIQRTEQGDSAMYLCASSLWDRKTYEQYFGPGTRLTVT.

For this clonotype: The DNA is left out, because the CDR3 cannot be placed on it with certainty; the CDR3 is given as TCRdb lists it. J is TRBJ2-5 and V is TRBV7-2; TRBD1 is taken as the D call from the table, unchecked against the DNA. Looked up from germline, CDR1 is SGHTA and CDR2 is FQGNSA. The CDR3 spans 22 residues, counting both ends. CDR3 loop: CASSFYICSATSAQGTQETQYF.

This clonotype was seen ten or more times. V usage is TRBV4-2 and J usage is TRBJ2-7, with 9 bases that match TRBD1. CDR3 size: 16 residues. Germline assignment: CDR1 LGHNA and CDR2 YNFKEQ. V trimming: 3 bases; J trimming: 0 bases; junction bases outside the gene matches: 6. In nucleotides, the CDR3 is TGTGCCAGCAGCCAGATGGGACAGGGTCACTCCTACGAGCAGTACTTC. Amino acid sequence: CASSQMGQGHSYEQYF.

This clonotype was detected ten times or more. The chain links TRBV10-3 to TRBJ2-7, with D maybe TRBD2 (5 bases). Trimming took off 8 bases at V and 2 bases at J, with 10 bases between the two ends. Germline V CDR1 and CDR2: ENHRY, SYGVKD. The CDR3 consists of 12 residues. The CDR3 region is CAIGAGAYEQYF. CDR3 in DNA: TGTGCCATCGGAGCCGGGGCCTACGAGCAGTACTTC.

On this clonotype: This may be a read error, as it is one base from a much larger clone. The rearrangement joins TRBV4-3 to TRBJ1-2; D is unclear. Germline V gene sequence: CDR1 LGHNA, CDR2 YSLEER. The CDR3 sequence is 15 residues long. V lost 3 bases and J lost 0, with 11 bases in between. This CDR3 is CASSHNGNPNYGYTF. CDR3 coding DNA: TGCGCCAGCAGCCACAACGGAAACCCTAACTATGGCTACACCTTC.

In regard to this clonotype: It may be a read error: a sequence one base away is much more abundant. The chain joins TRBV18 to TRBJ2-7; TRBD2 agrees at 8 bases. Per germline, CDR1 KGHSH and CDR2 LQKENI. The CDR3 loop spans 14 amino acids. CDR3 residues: CASPPPGGAYEQYF. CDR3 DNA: TGTGCCAGCCCACCACCGGGGGGGGCCTACGAGCAGTACTTC.

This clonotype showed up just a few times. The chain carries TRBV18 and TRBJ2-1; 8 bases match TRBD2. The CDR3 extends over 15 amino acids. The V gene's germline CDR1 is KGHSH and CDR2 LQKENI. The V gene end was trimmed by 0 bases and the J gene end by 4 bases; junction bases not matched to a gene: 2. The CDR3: CASSPPGLGYNEQFF. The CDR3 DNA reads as TGTGCCAGCTCACCACCGGGACTAGGGTACAATGAGCAGTTCTTC.